Listed here is a single TCR beta chain. Antigen unknown. Germline V gives CDR1 LNHNV, CDR2 YYDKDF (reference sequence). This CDR3 contains 18 residues. V was clipped by 0 bases and J by 5 bases, with 22 bases between them. The source of the sample is a study of yellow fever vaccine responses in identical twins. Regarding the study as a whole: After vaccination, twins' T cell response reportedly seemed partly convergent, partly personalized.

In TCRdb, the RT-PCR reads were re-called with MiXCR into one record per CDR3 protein. The profile shows more than 2,000 distinct CDR3 sequences, 80% to 90% of them singletons. This sequence joins TRBV15 and TRBJ1-1, with D perhaps TRBD1 (6 bases). The sequence came from a woman aged 18-29 years who received the yellow fever vaccine. The specimen comprised T cells from blood (PBMCs), unsorted or a sorted subset (not recorded which), sampled before or after yellow fever vaccination (not recorded which). CDR3 loop: CATSRDRSRGGPRTEAFF. Here the CDR3 DNA reads TGTGCCACCAGCAGAGATCGGTCAAGGGGGGGCCCAAGGACTGAAGCTTTCTTT.